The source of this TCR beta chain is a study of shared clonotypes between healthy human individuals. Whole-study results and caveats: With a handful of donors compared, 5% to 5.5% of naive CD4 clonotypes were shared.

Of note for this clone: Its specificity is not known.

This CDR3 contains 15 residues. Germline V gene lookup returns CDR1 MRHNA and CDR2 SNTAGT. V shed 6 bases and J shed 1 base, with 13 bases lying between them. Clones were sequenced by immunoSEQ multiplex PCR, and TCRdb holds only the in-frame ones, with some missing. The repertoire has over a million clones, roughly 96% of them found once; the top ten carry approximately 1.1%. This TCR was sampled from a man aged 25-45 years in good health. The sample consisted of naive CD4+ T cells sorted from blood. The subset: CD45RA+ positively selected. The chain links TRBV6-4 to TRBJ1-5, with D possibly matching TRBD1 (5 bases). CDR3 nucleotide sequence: TGTGCCAGCAGAGCCGACTGGGGGAGCAATCAGCCCCAGCATTTT. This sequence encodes CASRADWGSNQPQHF.